This T cell receptor (beta chain) was captured by sequencing in a study of graft-versus-host responses after intestinal transplantation. Findings and caveats of the study: Present in recipient marrow, GvH clones included some that appeared first in ileum or blood. Maximum circulating GvH clone levels tracked with early post-transplant HvG decreases.

With regard to this clone: Its target is not known.

Sequencing was performed with immunoSEQ multiplex PCR; in TCRdb, only in-frame clones are kept and a portion is missing. The sample contains 80,000 to 100,000 clones, 85% to 90% of which appear only once. J gave up 1 base and V 2 bases, and 11 bases lay outside the gene matches. The germline V gene encodes CDR1 MNHNS and CDR2 SASEGT. The CDR3 sequence is 19 residues long. The V call is TRBV6-1, the J call TRBJ2-3; TRBD2 matches at 11 bases. The sequencing used unstimulated CD4+ T cells sorted from spleen or lymph node cells, collected before intestinal transplant. The receptor's source is a human donor who received an intestinal transplant. The CDR3 reads CASSEWLAGGTRGTDTQYF. Here the CDR3 DNA reads TGTGCCAGCAGTGAATGGCTAGCGGGAGGTACCCGGGGCACAGATACGCAGTATTTT.